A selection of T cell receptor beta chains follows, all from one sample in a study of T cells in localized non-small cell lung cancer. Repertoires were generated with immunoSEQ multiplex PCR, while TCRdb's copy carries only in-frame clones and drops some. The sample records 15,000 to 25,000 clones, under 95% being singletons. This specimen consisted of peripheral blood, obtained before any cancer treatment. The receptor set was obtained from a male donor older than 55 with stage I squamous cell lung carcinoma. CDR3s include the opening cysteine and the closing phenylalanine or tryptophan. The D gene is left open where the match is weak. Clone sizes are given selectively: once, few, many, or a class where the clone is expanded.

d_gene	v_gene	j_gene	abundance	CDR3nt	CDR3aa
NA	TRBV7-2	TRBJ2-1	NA	TGTGCCAGCAGCTTAGCGAGGGGAGGCTCCTACAATGAGCAGTTCTTC	CASSLARGGSYNEQFF
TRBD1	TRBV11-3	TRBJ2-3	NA	TGTGCCACCCCGGGACAGGCGAGCACAGATACGCAGTATTTT	CATPGQASTDTQYF
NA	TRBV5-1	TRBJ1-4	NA	TGCGCCAGCAGCTCCCCAGCAACTAATGAAAAACTGTTTTTT	CASSSPATNEKLFF
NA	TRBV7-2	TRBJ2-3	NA	TGTGCCAGCAGCTCCTCCCCAGCGCAGTATTTT	CASSSSPAQYF
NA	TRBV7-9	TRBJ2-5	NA	TGTGCCAGCAGCTTAGGGGCGGAGACCCAGTACTTC	CASSLGAETQYF
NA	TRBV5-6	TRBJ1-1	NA	TGTGCCAGCAGCCCGCGTAGAGGATCCCTTGAAGCTTTCTTT	CASSPRRGSLEAFF
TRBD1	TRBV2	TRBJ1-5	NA	TGTGCCAGCAGACGACAGGGAAACAATCAGCCCCAGCATTTT	CASRRQGNNQPQHF
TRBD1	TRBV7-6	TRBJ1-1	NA	TGTGCCAGCAGCTTAACCGGACAGGGGTGGGCTGAAGCTTTCTTT	CASSLTGQGWAEAFF
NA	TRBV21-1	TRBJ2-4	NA	TGTGCCAGCAGCAAGCTCACCGGGACAGGGGTAGGGGTAACCAAAAACATTCAGTACTTC	CASSKLTGTGVGVTKNIQYF
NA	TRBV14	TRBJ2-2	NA	TGTGCCAGCAGCCAAGGGGGATGGGAGCTGTTTTTT	CASSQGGWELFF
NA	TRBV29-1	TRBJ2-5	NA	TGCAGCGTCTCGCCGGGGGAGACCCAGTACTTC	CSVSPGETQYF
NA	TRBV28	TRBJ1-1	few	TGTGCTTGCGAAGGATGGGGGTCCACCGCGGACACTGAAGCTTTCTTT	CACEGWGSTADTEAFF
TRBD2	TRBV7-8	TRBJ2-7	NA	TGTGCCAGCAGCCCGACTAGCCCCGAGCAGTACTTC	CASSPTSPEQYF
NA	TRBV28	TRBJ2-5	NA	TGTGCCAGCAGGGAAAATTCAGGGGCGGGAGAGCGTCAGACCCAGTACTTC	CASRENSGAGERQTQYF
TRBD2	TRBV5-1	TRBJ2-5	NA	TGCGCCAGCAGCTTGGGGGTCCTAGCGGGGTACCAAGAGACCCAGTACTTC	CASSLGVLAGYQETQYF
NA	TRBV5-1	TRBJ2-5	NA	TGCGCCAGCAGAGTCCAACCAACAGGGCTACAAGAGACCCAGTACTTC	CASRVQPTGLQETQYF
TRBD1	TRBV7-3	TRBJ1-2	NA	TGTGCCAGCAGCCCACAGACAGGGGGCGGCTACACCTTC	CASSPQTGGGYTF
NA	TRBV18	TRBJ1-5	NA	TGTGCCAGCTCACCAGAACACGGAGATCAGCCCCAGCATTTT	CASSPEHGDQPQHF
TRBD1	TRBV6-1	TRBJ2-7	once	TGTGCCAGCAGTGTCAGGGGGCTAATCGAGCAGTACTTC	CASSVRGLIEQYF
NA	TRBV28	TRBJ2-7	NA	TGTGCCAGCAGTTTGTATTCGTACGAGCAGTACTTC	CASSLYSYEQYF
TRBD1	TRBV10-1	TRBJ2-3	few	TGCGCCAGCAGTGCATTAGTACAGGGGGCGTATACGCAGTATTTT	CASSALVQGAYTQYF
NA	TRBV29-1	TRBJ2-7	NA	TGCAGCGTCACAACAGGGATGGAGCAGTACTTC	CSVTTGMEQYF
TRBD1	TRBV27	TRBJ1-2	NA	TGTGCCAGCAGAAGGACAGGGGAGAACGGCTACACCTTC	CASRRTGENGYTF
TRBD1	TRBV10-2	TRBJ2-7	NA	TGCGCCAGCAGTGAGATAACAGGGGCAGGGGAGCAGTACTTC	CASSEITGAGEQYF
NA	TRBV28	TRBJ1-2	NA	TGTGCCAGCACCATAAACAGGGATGACTATGGCTACACCTTC	CASTINRDDYGYTF